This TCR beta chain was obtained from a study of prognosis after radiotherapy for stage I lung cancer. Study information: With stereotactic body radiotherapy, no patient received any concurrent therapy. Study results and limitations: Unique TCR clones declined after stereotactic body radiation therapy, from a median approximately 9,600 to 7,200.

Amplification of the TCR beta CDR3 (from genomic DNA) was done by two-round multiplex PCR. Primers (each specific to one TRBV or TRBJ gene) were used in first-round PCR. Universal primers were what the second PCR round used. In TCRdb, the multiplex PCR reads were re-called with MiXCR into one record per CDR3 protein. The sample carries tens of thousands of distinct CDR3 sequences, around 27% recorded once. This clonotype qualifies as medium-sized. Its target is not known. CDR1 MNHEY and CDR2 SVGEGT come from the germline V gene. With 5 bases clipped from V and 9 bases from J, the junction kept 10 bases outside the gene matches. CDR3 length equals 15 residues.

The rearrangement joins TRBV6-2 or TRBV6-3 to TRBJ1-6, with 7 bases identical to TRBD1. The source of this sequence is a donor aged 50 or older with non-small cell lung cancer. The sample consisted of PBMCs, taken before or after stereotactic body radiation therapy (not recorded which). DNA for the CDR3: TGTGCCAGCAGTGTCCTGGACAGGTCGGCTTCACCCCTCCACTTT. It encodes CASSVLDRSASPLHF.